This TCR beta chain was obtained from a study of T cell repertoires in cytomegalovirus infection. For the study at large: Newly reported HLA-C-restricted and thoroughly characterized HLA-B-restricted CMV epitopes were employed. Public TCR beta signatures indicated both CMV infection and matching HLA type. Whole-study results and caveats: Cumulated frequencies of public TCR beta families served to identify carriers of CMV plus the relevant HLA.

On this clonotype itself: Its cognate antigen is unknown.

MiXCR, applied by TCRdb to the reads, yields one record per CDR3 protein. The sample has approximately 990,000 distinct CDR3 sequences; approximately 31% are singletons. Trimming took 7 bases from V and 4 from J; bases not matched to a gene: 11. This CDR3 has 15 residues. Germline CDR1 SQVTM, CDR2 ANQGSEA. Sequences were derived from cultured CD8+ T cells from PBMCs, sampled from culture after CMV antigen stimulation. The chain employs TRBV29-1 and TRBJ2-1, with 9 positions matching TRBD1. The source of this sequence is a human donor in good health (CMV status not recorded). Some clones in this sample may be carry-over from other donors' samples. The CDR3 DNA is TGCAGCGCCACTCTCCGGGACAGGGTTTACAATGAGCAGTTCTTC. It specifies CSATLRDRVYNEQFF.